This entry lists 27 T cell receptor beta chains sequenced from one sample in a study of cytomegalovirus exposure and HLA in healthy donors. The PCR employed 60 Vbeta primers together with 13 Jbeta primers. Assay used: immunoSEQ multiplex PCR; TCRdb lists only in-frame clones, some missing. The sample has about 130,000 clones, 79% seen once. The sample consisted of PBMCs. The receptor set was obtained from a man aged 35-49 years in good health and CMV-seropositive.

The CDR3 reads CAISESRILYGYTF. Here the CDR3 DNA reads TGTGCCATCAGTGAGTCCAGGATCCTCTATGGCTACACCTTC. The chain links TRBV10-3 to TRBJ1-2; D is unclear. CDR3 length equals 14 residues. V was shortened by 0 bases and J by 4 bases, with 9 bases between the two germline ends. Germline CDR1 and CDR2: ENHRY and SYGVKD.

V is TRBV2 and J is TRBJ2-5, with 14 positions matching TRBD2. With V trimmed by 1 base and J by 0 bases, 4 bases remained unmatched. The CDR3 sequence is 18 residues long. Germline values: CDR1 SNHLY, CDR2 FYNNEI. The CDR3 loop reads CASSEVGLAGENQETQYF. The CDR3 region has the DNA TGTGCCAGCAGTGAAGTGGGACTAGCGGGAGAAAACCAAGAGACCCAGTACTTC.

This clone has just a few counts. CDR3 DNA: TGTGCCAGTAACAGGGGTCAAAACTACGAGCAGTACTTC. The encoded protein is CASNRGQNYEQYF. The chain employs TRBV28 and TRBJ2-7, with 7 bases lining up with TRBD1. The J segment lost 3 bases and the V segment lost 9 bases, leaving 8 bases of the junction unmatched. Germline V gene lookup returns CDR1 MDHEN and CDR2 SYDVKM. The CDR3 spans 13 residues.

The rearrangement joins TRBV27 to TRBJ1-5; TRBD1 matches at 7 bases. The CDR3 spans 16 residues. The junction had 10 bases not matched to a gene; V was cut back by 5 bases and J by 3 bases. CDR1 MNHEY and CDR2 SMNVEV come from the germline V gene (reference sequence). DNA for the CDR3: TGTGCCAGCAGTCCCTCGGGGGACAGCTCCAATCAGCCCCAGCATTTT. This gives the protein CASSPSGDSSNQPQHF.

The CDR3 is CASTLGLGETQYF. Written as DNA, the CDR3 is TGTGCCAGCACCCTGGGACTTGGGGAGACCCAGTACTTC. This rearrangement joins TRBV6-1 to TRBJ2-5; TRBD2 might be the D (6 bases). Germline values: CDR1 MNHNS, CDR2 SASEGT. The CDR3 contains 13 residues. V shed 7 bases and J shed 5 bases, with 14 bases lying between them.

V and J are TRBV27 and TRBJ2-7; maybe TRBD2 (6 bases). The germline V gene encodes CDR1 MNHEY and CDR2 SMNVEV (reference sequence). Trimming removed 2 bases at V and 3 bases at J, with 11 bases between. The length of the CDR3 is 14 residues. CDR3 DNA sequence: TGTGCCAGCAGTTTAGGAGGGGAGATCTACGAGCAGTACTTC. It yields the protein CASSLGGEIYEQYF.

The DNA for the CDR3 is TGTGCCAGCAGCGGCCGGGACAGGGCTAGGTACGAGCAGTACTTC. Its protein is CASSGRDRARYEQYF. V and J are TRBV11-1 and TRBJ2-7, with 9 bases fitting TRBD1. This CDR3 comprises 15 residues. Germline values: CDR1 SGHAT, CDR2 FQDESV (reference sequence). V dropped 5 bases and J dropped 4; count of bases not matched to a gene: 9.

The rearrangement uses TRBV6-1 and TRBJ2-5; 8 bases line up with TRBD1. The V gene end was trimmed by 4 bases and the J gene end by 5 bases; junction bases not matched to a gene: 9. This CDR3 comprises 15 residues. Germline V lookup: CDR1 MNHNS, CDR2 SASEGT. For the CDR3, the DNA is TGTGCCAGCAGTGTGGGGACAGGTTTGTTGGAGACCCAGTACTTC. This translates into CASSVGTGLLETQYF.

The CDR3: CASIQGQFGNTIYF. In nucleotides, the CDR3 is TGTGCCAGTATCCAGGGACAGTTCGGAAACACCATATATTTT. The V and J genes are TRBV19 and TRBJ1-3; 7 bases agree with TRBD1. Per germline, CDR1 LNHDA and CDR2 SQIVND (reference sequence). Trimming removed 7 bases from V and 4 bases from J; junction bases left unmatched: 7. The CDR3 consists of 14 residues.

The chain employs TRBV7-9 and TRBJ1-5; TRBD1 is a possible D gene (6 bases). The CDR3 is made up of 15 amino acids. V lost 4 bases and J 2 bases, leaving 12 bases between the germline ends. CDR1 and CDR2 (germline): SEHNR, FQNEAQ (reference sequence). The CDR3: CASSSTGLGNQPQHF. The CDR3, as DNA: TGTGCCAGCAGCTCCACAGGGTTGGGCAATCAGCCCCAGCATTTT.

The chain combines TRBV30 with TRBJ1-1, with D maybe TRBD1 (5 bases). V lost 5 bases, J lost 0 bases, and 10 bases lay in between. The CDR3 loop spans 13 amino acids. CDR1 and CDR2 from the germline V gene are GTSNPN and SVGIG (reference sequence). The CDR3 DNA sequence: TGTGCCTGGCTGGGGCAGTTGAACACTGAAGCTTTCTTT. Protein: CAWLGQLNTEAFF.

With regard to this clone: The germline gene is not matched at one end of the junction; a read error may be the cause. The same CDR3 arises from other DNA sequences in this sample as well. V is TRBV29-1 and J is TRBJ1-2; a weak D match, TRBD1 (6 bases). Per the germline V gene, CDR1 is SQVTM and CDR2 is ANQGSEA. This CDR3 has 17 residues. CDR3: CSVDFRGGTGGNYGYTF. CDR3 coding DNA: TGCAGCGTTGATTTCCGCGGGGGGACGGGGGGCAACTATGGCTACACCTTT.

This clone turned up a few times. The chain uses TRBV5-1 and TRBJ2-1, with D tentatively TRBD2 (6 bases). V was shortened by 0 bases and J by 4 bases, with 14 bases between the two germline ends. The CDR3 loop spans 16 amino acids. CDR1 and CDR2 from the germline V gene are SGHRS and YFSETQ. CDR3 sequence: CASSLVGAGTYNEQFF. CDR3 DNA: TGCGCCAGCAGCTTGGTGGGTGCGGGAACGTACAATGAGCAGTTCTTC. Combining the CDR3 with reference TRBV5-1 and TRBJ2-1 gives the whole variable domain KAGVTQTPRYLIKTRGQQVTLSCSPISGHRSVSWYQQTPGQGLQFLFEYFSETQRNKGNFPGRFSGRQFSNSRSEMNVSTLELGDSALYLCASSLVGAGTYNEQFFGPGTRLTVL.

V is TRBV18 and J is TRBJ2-5; 7 bases fit TRBD1. V trimming: 2 bases; J trimming: 3 bases; junction bases outside the gene matches: 0. Germline V gives CDR1 KGHSH, CDR2 LQKENI. CDR3 size: 13 residues. CDR3 bases: TGTGCCAGCTCACCAGACAGGGAAGAGACCCAGTACTTC. It encodes CASSPDREETQYF.

The chain uses TRBV9 and TRBJ1-5, with a possible D match to TRBD1 (6 bases). Trimming shortened V by 4 bases and J by 3 bases, and 14 bases separated the two germline ends. Germline-derived CDR1 and CDR2 are SGDLS and YYNGEE. This CDR3 spans 15 amino acids. This CDR3 reads CASSKTGQSNQPQHF. The CDR3 coding sequence is TGTGCCAGCAGCAAAACAGGACAGTCCAATCAGCCCCAGCATTTT.

J is TRBJ1-4 and V is TRBV19; D gene ambiguous. CDR3 length equals 14 residues. V gave up 6 bases and J gave up 0 bases, with 8 bases separating them. CDR1 and CDR2 from the germline V gene are LNHDA and SQIVND (reference sequence). The CDR3 nucleotides read TGTGCCAGTAGCCAGAGCGCAACTAATGAAAAACTGTTTTTT. Protein product: CASSQSATNEKLFF.

The chain's CDR3 is CASSELAGVTGELFF. Here the CDR3 DNA reads TGTGCCAGCAGTGAGCTAGCGGGAGTTACCGGGGAGCTGTTTTTT. The chain links TRBV2 to TRBJ2-2; the match to TRBD2 covers 10 bases. Germline lookup yields CDR1 SNHLY and CDR2 FYNNEI. The trim removed 3 bases at V and 5 bases at J, leaving 3 bases unmatched. This CDR3 is 15 amino acids long.

The V and J genes are TRBV25-1 and TRBJ2-7, with D possibly TRBD2 on 6 matching bases. The CDR3 is 13 residues long. Trimming took off 7 bases at V and 2 bases at J, with 12 bases between the two ends. Germline V gene data show CDR1 as MGHDK and CDR2 as SYGVNS. CDR3 sequence: CASTWAGPYEQYF. The CDR3, as DNA: TGTGCCAGCACCTGGGCGGGGCCCTACGAGCAGTACTTC.

J is TRBJ1-1 and V is TRBV19; TRBD1 agrees at 9 bases. The J segment lost 0 bases and the V segment lost 6 bases, leaving 8 bases of the junction unmatched. This CDR3 is 16 amino acids long. The germline V gene has CDR1 LNHDA and CDR2 SQIVND (reference sequence). For the CDR3, the DNA is TGTGCCAGTAGGGGGACAGGGATAACGGTGAACACTGAAGCTTTCTTT. Its protein product is CASRGTGITVNTEAFF. The whole variable domain, filled in from reference TRBV19 and TRBJ1-1, reads DGGITQSPKYLFRKEGQNVTLSCEQNLNHDAMYWYRQDPGQGLRLIYYSQIVNDFQKGDIAEGYSVSREKKESFPLTVTSAQKNPTAFYLCASRGTGITVNTEAFFGQGTRLTVV.

Concerning this clone: The junction does not match germline at one end; this may be a read error. J is TRBJ2-7 and V is TRBV7-9, with D tentatively TRBD2 (5 bases). The V gene's germline CDR1 is SEHNR and CDR2 FQNEAQ (reference sequence). The CDR3 loop spans 13 amino acids. The CDR3 DNA reads as TGTTCCAGCAGCCTCGGGGAGTCCTACGAGCAGTACTTC. Translation: CSSSLGESYEQYF.

This clone was observed once. The chain links TRBV28 to TRBJ2-1; D remains unclear. V dropped 2 bases and J dropped 2 bases, with 10 bases sitting between them. Germline lookup yields CDR1 MDHEN and CDR2 SYDVKM. CDR3 size: 15 residues. CDR3 residues: CASSLPRNPYNEQFF. Written as DNA, the CDR3 is TGTGCCAGCAGTTTACCGCGGAACCCCTACAATGAGCAGTTCTTC.

The gene calls are TRBV7-9 and TRBJ1-2; possibly TRBD1 for D (6 bases). CDR3 length: 14 residues. Germline V gene sequence: CDR1 SEHNR, CDR2 FQNEAQ (reference sequence). V lost 1 base, J lost 4 bases, and 10 bases lay in between. CDR3 amino acids: CASSLGQGRYGYTF. Written as DNA, the CDR3 is TGTGCCAGCAGCTTAGGGCAGGGGCGCTATGGCTACACCTTC.

The rearrangement uses TRBV7-9 and TRBJ1-1, with TRBD1 matching 8 bases. Germline V gene sequence: CDR1 SEHNR, CDR2 FQNEAQ (reference sequence). The V segment lost 3 bases and the J segment 4 bases; nucleotides outside the gene matches: 4. The CDR3 consists of 14 residues. The CDR3 sequence is CASSLTGDVTEAFF. CDR3 DNA: TGTGCCAGCAGCTTGACAGGGGATGTCACTGAAGCTTTCTTT. The full variable domain, its missing parts supplied by reference TRBV7-9 and TRBJ1-1, is DTGVSQNPRHKITKRGQNVTFRCDPISEHNRLYWYRQTLGQGPEFLTYFQNEAQLEKSRLLSDRFSAERPKGSFSTLEIQRTEQGDSAMYLCASSLTGDVTEAFFGQGTRLTVV.

The rearrangement joins TRBV5-6 to TRBJ1-1, with a tentative D call TRBD1 (6 bases). Germline V gene sequence: CDR1 SGHDT, CDR2 YYEEEE. The CDR3 loop spans 14 amino acids. With 0 bases removed from V and 3 bases from J, the gap between germline ends came to 9 bases. The CDR3 sequence is CASSLGGLYTEAFF. The CDR3 region has the DNA TGTGCCAGCAGCTTGGGGGGGCTTTACACTGAAGCTTTCTTT.

This sequence joins TRBV28 and TRBJ2-7, with D possibly matching TRBD2 (6 bases). CDR3 length: 15 amino acids. Germline CDR1 MDHEN, CDR2 SYDVKM. The germline V and J ends were trimmed by 6 bases and 7 bases, with 22 bases remaining between them. The CDR3 reads CASRTNAGLPGEQYF. CDR3 bases: TGTGCCAGCAGAACCAACGCGGGGCTACCCGGGGAGCAGTACTTC.

The rearrangement links TRBV18 to TRBJ2-7; tentatively, D is TRBD1 (5 bases). The CDR3 length is 15 residues. V lost 0 bases and J lost 6, with 15 bases in between. Germline V CDR1 and CDR2: KGHSH, LQKENI. CDR3 coding DNA: TGTGCCAGCTCACCACCGGCAGGGATTTTAGGCGAGCAGTACTTC. Amino acid sequence: CASSPPAGILGEQYF.

This sequence joins TRBV7-6 and TRBJ2-3; 12 bases map to TRBD2. This CDR3 has 17 residues. Germline CDR1 is SGHVS and CDR2 is FNYEAQ. After removal of 4 bases from V and 3 bases from J, the junction contained 8 bases not matched to a gene. CDR3 residues: CASSWTTSGRSTDTQYF. The CDR3 DNA follows: TGTGCCAGCAGCTGGACGACTAGCGGGAGATCGACAGATACGCAGTATTTT.